These T cell receptor beta chains were read from a single sample in a study of T cell changes during pregnancy in multiple sclerosis. Libraries were prepared by immunoSEQ multiplex PCR; TCRdb keeps only in-frame clonotypes and omits some of them. The table lists around 48,000 clones, roughly 90% of them singletons. Here the sequenced sample was CD8+ T cells from peripheral blood mononuclear cells, taken before pregnancy. Source of these receptors: a female donor with multiple sclerosis, enrolled in a pregnancy study. Each CDR3 is given with its conserved first and last residue. Clone size appears in some rows only: once, few, many, or a class for an expanded clone.

J gene | clone size | V gene | CDR3 length | CDR3 protein
TRBJ2-3 | NA | TRBV7-2 | 11 | CASSLTDTQYF
TRBJ2-1 | few | TRBV6-1 | 15 | CASGDLAGDYNEQFF
TRBJ2-2 | NA | TRBV7-9 | 17 | CASSLVGQGGGAGELFF
TRBJ2-7 | NA | TRBV9 | 14 | CASSEGDRTYEQYF
TRBJ1-1 | NA | TRBV6-4 | 14 | CASSRDSLNTEAFF
TRBJ2-7 | NA | TRBV7-2 | 14 | CASSLAISGYEQYF
TRBJ1-1 | NA | TRBV7-6 | 15 | CASSLDGGRNTEAFF
TRBJ2-7 | NA | TRBV7-2 | 15 | CASSVSGGRSYEQYF
TRBJ2-2 | NA | TRBV4-3 | 14 | CASSPTAGSGELFF
TRBJ2-5 | NA | TRBV14 | 15 | CASSQNGQDQETQYF
TRBJ2-1 | NA | TRBV5-1 | 12 | CASSPDYNEQFF
TRBJ2-3 | NA | TRBV5-5 | 17 | CASSTDTRGGTSDTQYF
TRBJ2-5 | once | TRBV12-5 | 15 | CASGLARDSKETQYF
TRBJ1-1 | once | TRBV2 | 13 | CASNPGGLTEAFF
TRBJ1-4 | once | TRBV4-2 | 15 | CASSPRLGGWEKLFF
TRBJ2-5 | once | TRBV7-9 | 15 | CASSLANGDGEAQYF
TRBJ2-7 | NA | TRBV7-3 | 14 | CASSLRGHSYEQYF
TRBJ2-5 | NA | TRBV19 | 18 | CASSIDPRLAGLGETQYF
TRBJ2-2 | NA | TRBV29-1 | 14 | CSVTDSSGTGELFF
TRBJ2-7 | NA | TRBV19 | 14 | CASGSDRAAYEQYF
TRBJ2-7 | NA | TRBV30 | 14 | CAWSGGQGDIEQYF
TRBJ1-2 | NA | TRBV6-5 | 14 | CASSYSADNYGYTF
TRBJ1-1 | NA | TRBV11-2 | 15 | CASSLGTGLNTEAFF
TRBJ2-7 | NA | TRBV14 | 15 | CASSHPTGGTYEQYF
TRBJ2-7 | large | TRBV6-4 | 13 | CASSDSDRGEQYF
TRBJ2-1 | NA | TRBV5-1 | 15 | CASSPAGGRFNEQFF